The 25 T cell receptor beta chains below come from one sample, sequenced in a study of blood T cells in healthy people across ages (dated by TCRdb to between 2015 and 2017). Library generation was performed with 5' RACE. The data were produced on an Illumina HiSeq 2500. A second PCR of about 6 to 12 cycles was run with a J-beta primer mix and a sample-barcoded 5' primer. In-frame beta chains were kept once TCRdb had trimmed the public reads at Q25 with fastp and called clones with MiXCR. CDR3 protein duplicates are merged, each entry listing the most common genes and DNA. Here the sample has 700,000 to 950,000 distinct CDR3 sequences; more than 40% occur a single time. Jointly, the top ten make up less than 25% of the sample. The specimen was blood. These receptors were collected from a woman in her sixties or seventies in good health.

The CDR3 DNA follows: TGTGCCAGCGCCACGTTGTCAGATACGCAGTATTTT. Its translation: CASATLSDTQYF. The gene calls are TRBV6-2 or TRBV6-3 and TRBJ2-3; no clear D. Germline loops: CDR1 MNHEY, CDR2 SVGEGT. The CDR3 is made up of 12 amino acids. Trimming left V 8 bases short and J 4 bases short, with 10 bases between.

This clonotype was found once. The chain joins TRBV2 to TRBJ1-5; possibly TRBD1 for D (5 bases). The V gene lost 6 bases and the J gene lost 3 bases, with 9 bases spanning the gap. Per germline, CDR1 SNHLY and CDR2 FYNNEI. This CDR3 spans 13 amino acids. The DNA for the CDR3 is TGTGCCAGCAGACAGGCCCTCAATCAGCCCCAGCATTTT. This gives the protein CASRQALNQPQHF.

This chain connects TRBV7-3 to TRBJ2-1; D perhaps matches TRBD2 (6 bases). CDR3 length: 14 residues. The V end lost 5 bases, the J end lost 2 bases, and 10 bases lay between the germline ends. Germline V gene data show CDR1 as SGHTA and CDR2 as FQGTGA. The CDR3 reads CASSRDSTYNEQFF. The CDR3 DNA reads as TGTGCCAGCAGCCGGGACTCGACCTACAATGAGCAGTTCTTC.

This clonotype was counted only a few times. V usage is TRBV5-5 and J usage is TRBJ2-1; 8 nucleotides line up with TRBD1. CDR3 size: 16 residues. The trim removed 0 bases at V and 4 bases at J, leaving 6 bases unmatched. Germline V gene lookup returns CDR1 SGHKS and CDR2 YYEKEE (reference sequence). The CDR3 DNA is TGTGCCAGCAGCTTGGACGGGACAGGAAGGTACAATGAGCAGTTCTTC. Protein: CASSLDGTGRYNEQFF.

The CDR3 reads CASRVNADTQYF. CDR3 sequence (DNA): TGTGCCAGCAGAGTCAACGCAGATACGCAGTATTTT. The chain has TRBV12-3 or TRBV12-4 and TRBJ2-3; D is unresolved. This CDR3 is built from 12 residues. The V end was cut by 6 bases, the J end by 4 bases, with 8 bases between.

This clonotype was seen only a few times. This chain joins TRBV7-2 and TRBJ1-6; D is perhaps TRBD1 (5 bases). Trimming stripped 5 bases from V and 4 bases from J, with 12 bases between. The CDR3 totals 15 residues. Per the germline V gene, CDR1 is SGHTA and CDR2 is FQGNSA. CDR3 residues: CASSAPGGYNSPLHF. In nucleotides, the CDR3 is TGTGCCAGCAGCGCGCCCGGGGGTTATAATTCACCCCTCCACTTT.

The chain has TRBV6-2 or TRBV6-3 and TRBJ1-2; 8 bases fit TRBD1. With V trimmed by 6 bases and J by 6 bases, 6 bases remained unmatched. Germline CDR1 and CDR2: MNHEY and SVGEGT. The CDR3 has 13 residues. The CDR3 DNA is TGTGCCAGCAGGCCCGACAGGGGAGATGGCTACACCTTC. Amino acid sequence: CASRPDRGDGYTF.

This clonotype has more than one count but fewer than ten. The chain recombines TRBV4-1 with TRBJ2-7; 7 bases map to TRBD1. The CDR3 totals 16 residues. Per germline, CDR1 MGHRA and CDR2 YSYEKL. The V and J ends lost 4 bases and 0 bases, in that order; junction bases with no gene match: 9. This CDR3 is CASSLVIRGPSYEQYF. CDR3 bases: TGCGCCAGCAGCCTCGTAATAAGGGGGCCCTCCTACGAGCAGTACTTC.

This clonotype was counted at least ten times. This sequence joins TRBV10-3 and TRBJ2-5; 9 bases line up with TRBD2. The CDR3 covers 15 residues. V was clipped by 6 bases and J by 4 bases; unmatched bases: 9. CDR1 is ENHRY and CDR2 is SYGVKD in the germline V gene. Here the CDR3 reads CAISFAGGIGETQYF. The DNA for the CDR3 is TGTGCCATCAGCTTCGCGGGAGGGATCGGAGAGACCCAGTACTTC.

The chain recombines TRBV24-1 with TRBJ2-1; 7 bases are shared with TRBD2. The CDR3 loop spans 16 amino acids. The J segment lost 4 bases and the V segment lost 5 bases, leaving 10 bases of the junction unmatched. Per germline, CDR1 KGHDR and CDR2 SFDVKD. CDR3 sequence reads: CATSGSNWGGYNEQFF. The CDR3 DNA reads as TGTGCCACCAGTGGTTCCAATTGGGGGGGGTACAATGAGCAGTTCTTC.

This clonotype was detected only a few times. The V and J genes are TRBV7-3 and TRBJ2-7; perhaps TRBD1 as D (6 bases). Germline CDR1 SGHTA, CDR2 FQGTGA. The CDR3 spans 13 residues. The V end lost 4 bases, the J end lost 5 bases, and 12 bases lay between the germline ends. CDR3 region: CASSSGTINEQYF. Here the CDR3 DNA reads TGTGCCAGCAGCTCCGGGACAATAAACGAGCAGTACTTC.

Many counts were recorded for this clonotype. The CDR3 is CASSVGYEQYF. CDR3 sequence (DNA): TGCGCCAGCAGCGTAGGCTACGAGCAGTACTTC. V is TRBV5-1 and J is TRBJ2-7; D gene uncertain. Germline-derived CDR1 and CDR2 are SGHRS and YFSETQ. The CDR3 length is 11 residues. Trimming took off 4 bases at V and 3 bases at J, with 5 bases between the two ends.

This clonotype was detected only a few times. The genes are TRBV11-1 and TRBJ1-1; D not certain. The CDR3 spans 14 residues. Trimming removed 1 base from V and 1 base from J, with 7 bases in between. CDR1 is SGHAT and CDR2 is FQDESV in the germline V gene (reference sequence). The CDR3, as DNA: TGTGCCAGCAGCTTAGATGTCCCGAACACTGAAGCTTTCTTT. Translating it yields CASSLDVPNTEAFF.

The rearrangement joins TRBV7-8 to TRBJ1-6; TRBD1 aligns across 8 bases. V lost 1 base and J lost 1; bases outside the gene matches: 6. The length of the CDR3 is 18 residues. CDR1 is SGHVS, CDR2 FQNEAQ, per germline. The CDR3 bases are TGTGCCAGCAGCTTAGATCAAGGACAGGGTTCCTATAATTCACCCCTCCACTTT. Protein sequence: CASSLDQGQGSYNSPLHF.

This clonotype was recorded at least ten times. J is TRBJ2-7 and V is TRBV2; D unresolved. V was shortened by 7 bases and J by 0 bases, with 10 bases between the two germline ends. Germline V gene lookup returns CDR1 SNHLY and CDR2 FYNNEI. This CDR3 has 13 amino acids. CDR3 sequence (DNA): TGTGCCAGCAAACCCAGCAACTCCTACGAGCAGTACTTC. Its translation: CASKPSNSYEQYF.

On this clonotype itself: A read error may produce the germline difference seen at one junction end. The rearrangement joins TRBV5-1 to TRBJ2-4; D may be TRBD2 (6 bases). The DNA end is more similar to TRBJ2-7, so the J call may be wrong. The CDR3 has 15 amino acids. Germline CDR1 and CDR2: SGHRS and YFSETQ. This chain's CDR3 is CASSWDLATVYEQYF. CDR3 in DNA: TGCGCTAGCAGCTGGGATCTAGCGACCGTCTACGAGCAGTACTTC.

The chain recombines TRBV7-3 with TRBJ2-2; D remains unclear. With 5 bases removed from V and 4 bases from J, the gap between germline ends came to 14 bases. Per germline, CDR1 SGHTA and CDR2 FQGTGA. The length of the CDR3 is 15 residues. The CDR3 spells CASSLHTVVTGELFF. CDR3 nucleotide sequence: TGTGCCAGCAGCCTACACACCGTTGTCACCGGGGAGCTGTTTTTT.

V and J are TRBV3-1 and TRBJ1-1, with TRBD1 matching over 11 bases. Germline V CDR1 and CDR2: LGHDT, YNNKEL (reference sequence). CDR3 length: 15 residues. Trimming cost V 7 bases and J 1 base; bases outside gene matches: 5. CDR3 region: CASIRTGGGNTEAFF. The DNA for the CDR3 is TGTGCCAGCATCCGGACAGGGGGCGGGAACACTGAAGCTTTCTTT.

V gene TRBV5-1 combines with J gene TRBJ2-3, with 7 bases that match TRBD1. This CDR3 comprises 14 residues. The germline gives CDR1 SGHRS, CDR2 YFSETQ. With V trimmed by 4 bases and J by 2 bases, 4 bases remained unmatched. This chain's CDR3 is CASSDDRATDTQYF. Written as DNA, the CDR3 is TGCGCCAGCAGCGACGACAGGGCCACAGATACGCAGTATTTT. Using reference TRBV5-1 and TRBJ2-3 for the parts outside the CDR3, the full variable domain is KAGVTQTPRYLIKTRGQQVTLSCSPISGHRSVSWYQQTPGQGLQFLFEYFSETQRNKGNFPGRFSGRQFSNSRSEMNVSTLELGDSALYLCASSDDRATDTQYFGPGTRLTVL.

V usage is TRBV12-3 or TRBV12-4 and J usage is TRBJ2-5; the match to TRBD2 covers 13 bases. The DNA end is more similar to TRBJ2-7, so the J call may be wrong. The CDR3 contains 15 residues. This chain's CDR3 is CASSRGLAGVHEQYF. The CDR3 DNA follows: TGTGCCAGCAGTCGTGGACTAGCGGGAGTCCACGAGCAGTACTTC.

Ten or more counts support this clonotype. The chain has TRBV5-1 and TRBJ1-5; D remains ambiguous. This CDR3 is built from 14 residues. Germline lookup yields CDR1 SGHRS and CDR2 YFSETQ. V lost 0 bases and J lost 4, with 8 bases in between. This CDR3 is CASSLVGGNQPQHF. The CDR3, as DNA: TGCGCCAGCAGCTTGGTGGGAGGAAATCAGCCCCAGCATTTT.

The gene calls are TRBV7-3 and TRBJ1-1; D remains unclear. The germline gives CDR1 SGHTA, CDR2 FQGTGA. The CDR3 extends over 13 amino acids. Trimming removed 5 bases from V and 1 base from J, with 8 bases in between. CDR3 amino acids: CASSPRPNTEAFF. The CDR3, as DNA: TGTGCCAGCAGCCCCAGACCGAACACTGAAGCTTTCTTT.

CDR3 residues: CASSPQGWDQPQHF. The CDR3, as DNA: TGTGCCAGCAGTCCACAGGGCTGGGATCAGCCCCAGCATTTT. This sequence joins TRBV28 and TRBJ1-5; tentatively, D is TRBD1 (6 bases). The CDR3 consists of 14 residues. CDR1 is MDHEN and CDR2 is SYDVKM in the germline V gene. Trimming stripped 5 bases from V and 5 bases from J, with 13 bases between.

V gene TRBV6-2 or TRBV6-3 combines with J gene TRBJ2-1; possibly TRBD2 for D (5 bases). This CDR3 comprises 14 residues. Trimming cost V 5 bases and J 0 bases, with 8 bases left between them. Germline V gene data show CDR1 as MNHEY and CDR2 as SVGEGT. CDR3 sequence (DNA): TGTGCCAGCAGTGCGGGCGACTCCTACAATGAGCAGTTCTTC. It is translated as CASSAGDSYNEQFF.

The chain links TRBV29-1 to TRBJ1-2, with 8 nucleotides matching TRBD1. V dropped 3 bases and J dropped 7; count of bases not matched to a gene: 7. Germline loops: CDR1 SQVTM, CDR2 ANQGSEA. This CDR3 spans 13 amino acids. The CDR3 is CSVEWQGAGGYTF. The CDR3 nucleotides read TGCAGCGTTGAGTGGCAGGGGGCTGGTGGCTACACCTTC. Filled out from reference TRBV29-1 and TRBJ1-2, the complete variable domain reads SAVISQKPSRDICQRGTSLTIQCQVDSQVTMMFWYRQQPGQSLTLIATANQGSEATYESGFVIDKFPISRPNLTFSTLTVSNMSPEDSSIYLCSVEWQGAGGYTFGSGTRLTVV.